This passage covers 15 T cell receptor beta chains from one sample sequenced in a study of beta chain features in type 1 diabetes. General study points: All four CD4+ subsets of Type 1 diabetes patients contained TCRB CDR3s that were moderately but significantly shorter.

These receptors have no known antigen. The isolated RNA, all of it, was reverse transcribed, so expressed TCRB transcripts were what got sequenced. Data came from immunoSEQ multiplex PCR; TCRdb stores just in-frame clones and leaves some out. The data contain roughly 730,000 clones, 13% of them seen just once; the ten biggest clones take up less than 0.025%. The sequenced sample was naive CD4+ T cells from blood. These receptors all come from a man younger than 35 with type 1 diabetes.

This clone was recorded a few times. The CDR3 sequence: CASSLTSGSSYNEQFF. The CDR3 coding sequence is TGCGCCAGCAGCTTAACTAGCGGCAGCTCCTACAATGAGCAGTTCTTC. The rearrangement links TRBV5-1 to TRBJ2-1; 8 nucleotides match TRBD2. The CDR3 contains 16 residues. CDR1 and CDR2 (germline): SGHRS, YFSETQ. V lost 2 bases to trimming and J lost 0 bases; unmatched junction nucleotides: 4.

V usage is TRBV6-6 and J usage is TRBJ1-4; D not resolved. This CDR3 spans 12 amino acids. The germline V and J ends were trimmed by 7 bases and 5 bases, with 8 bases remaining between them. Looked up from germline, CDR1 is MNHNY and CDR2 is SVGAGI (reference sequence). The CDR3 nucleotides are TGTGCCAGCATGAGCGGGAATGAAAAACTGTTTTTT. The encoded protein is CASMSGNEKLFF.

This clone was observed a handful of times. This sequence joins TRBV2 and TRBJ2-2, with D perhaps assigned TRBD1 or TRBD2 (5 bases each). The V gene lost 3 bases and the J gene lost 6 bases, with 17 bases spanning the gap. Germline CDR1 SNHLY, CDR2 FYNNEI. This CDR3 is 16 amino acids long. This CDR3 is CASSDPRQGRAGELFF. CDR3 bases: TGTGCCAGCAGTGACCCCCGGCAGGGACGCGCCGGGGAGCTGTTTTTT. The variable domain in full, completed from reference TRBV2 and TRBJ2-2, reads EPEVTQTPSHQVTQMGQEVILRCVPISNHLYFYWYRQILGQKVEFLVSFYNNEISEKSEIFDDQFSVERPDGSNFTLKIRSTKLEDSAMYFCASSDPRQGRAGELFFGEGSRLTVL.

This rearrangement joins TRBV5-6 to TRBJ1-6, with D maybe TRBD1 (5 bases). The length of the CDR3 is 16 residues. Germline lookup yields CDR1 SGHDT and CDR2 YYEEEE. V shed 1 base and J shed 10 bases, with 18 bases lying between them. DNA of the CDR3: TGTGCCAGCAGCTTGACCGGGACCGCCGGGGGGTCACCCCTCCACTTT. Its translation is CASSLTGTAGGSPLHF.

This sequence joins TRBV28 and TRBJ1-3; 9 bases are a match to TRBD1. Per the germline V gene, CDR1 is MDHEN and CDR2 is SYDVKM. The CDR3 contains 15 residues. Trimming at V came to 4 bases and at J to 8 bases, leaving 9 bases not matched to a gene. CDR3 in amino acids: CASSSGTGRLDTIYF. The CDR3 DNA is TGTGCCAGCAGTTCCGGGACAGGGAGGCTGGACACCATATATTTT.

The rearrangement links TRBV4-1 to TRBJ2-1; 8 bases are a match to TRBD1. Germline-derived CDR1 and CDR2 are MGHRA and YSYEKL. CDR3 length: 14 amino acids. Unmatched junction bases numbered 13, after V lost 3 bases and J lost 15 bases. CDR3 bases: TGCGCCAGCAGCCACCTGGACAGGGAAGACCAGAGGTTCTTC. It encodes CASSHLDREDQRFF.

A few counts support this clone. The chain uses TRBV5-1 and TRBJ2-1; D ambiguous. CDR3 length equals 15 residues. V was pared by 1 base and J by 6 bases, with 14 bases between. Per germline, CDR1 SGHRS and CDR2 YFSETQ. The CDR3 nucleotides read TGCGCCAGCAGCTTGCTAAAAGGGCCAGGCAATGAGCAGTTCTTC. Residues: CASSLLKGPGNEQFF.

In the case of this clone: At one boundary the junction diverges from the germline segment, which might be a read error. The V and J genes are TRBV5-1 and TRBJ2-2; 10 bases fit TRBD1. The CDR3 extends over 19 amino acids. Germline lookup yields CDR1 SGHRS and CDR2 YFSETQ. The CDR3, as DNA: TGCGCCAGCAGCCTCCCGGACCGGGACAGGGGTCTGAACGCCGGGGAGCTGTTTTTT. This encodes CASSLPDRDRGLNAGELFF.

The chain uses TRBV29-1 and TRBJ2-7, with D possibly being TRBD1 (6 bases). Trimming stripped 4 bases from V and 5 bases from J, with 9 bases between. This CDR3 is 11 amino acids long. Per the germline V gene, CDR1 is SQVTM and CDR2 is ANQGSEA. The CDR3 here is CSVAGVHEQYF. CDR3 nucleotide sequence: TGCAGCGTTGCAGGGGTCCACGAGCAGTACTTC.

The V call is TRBV29-1, the J call TRBJ1-1; D perhaps matches TRBD1 (5 bases). This CDR3 has 13 amino acids. The ends were cut back, 4 bases at V and 5 bases at J, with 14 bases in the middle. Germline CDR1 and CDR2: SQVTM and ANQGSEA. CDR3 sequence: CSVALTEGTEAFF. CDR3 nucleotides: TGCAGCGTTGCTCTGACCGAGGGGACTGAAGCTTTCTTT.

This clone appeared a few times. The genes are TRBV18 and TRBJ1-6; D perhaps matches TRBD1 (5 bases). The CDR3 consists of 16 residues. Germline assignment: CDR1 KGHSH and CDR2 LQKENI. Trimming shortened V by 0 bases and J by 6 bases, and 12 bases separated the two germline ends. CDR3: CASSPPGAGINSPLHF. CDR3 in DNA: TGTGCCAGCTCACCACCTGGGGCAGGGATTAATTCACCCCTCCACTTT.

V and J are TRBV7-6 and TRBJ2-3, with D perhaps TRBD1 or TRBD2 (7 bases each). Germline loops: CDR1 SGHVS, CDR2 FNYEAQ. V dropped 4 bases and J dropped 4 bases, with 27 bases sitting between them. The CDR3 is 19 amino acids. CDR3: CASSSRQGGAGWSADTQYF. In DNA form, the CDR3 reads TGTGCCAGCAGCTCCAGACAGGGAGGAGCGGGGTGGTCCGCAGATACGCAGTATTTT. The whole variable domain, remainder taken from reference TRBV7-6 and TRBJ2-3, is GAGVSQSPRYKVTKRGQDVALRCDPISGHVSLYWYRQALGQGPEFLTYFNYEAQQDKSGLPNDRFSAERPEGSISTLTIQRTEQRDSAMYRCASSSRQGGAGWSADTQYFGPGTRLTVL.

The chain is built from TRBV5-1 and TRBJ2-7, with 7 bases that match TRBD2. The CDR3 is made up of 14 amino acids. V shed 0 bases, J shed 2 bases, and the junction held 2 bases outside the gene matches. CDR1 is SGHRS, CDR2 YFSETQ, per germline. The DNA of the CDR3 is TGCGCCAGCAGCTTGGCACTAGCGCCCTACGAGCAGTACTTC. The encoded protein is CASSLALAPYEQYF.

The CDR3 DNA reads TGTGCCACAAAGGAGTGGACAGGAACCCAAGAGACCCAGTACTTC. As protein: CATKEWTGTQETQYF. The chain combines TRBV28 with TRBJ2-5; 7 bases match TRBD1. The germline V gene encodes CDR1 MDHEN and CDR2 SYDVKM. The CDR3 is 15 residues long. V was pared by 10 bases and J by 1 base, with 12 bases of the junction left unmatched.

This clone has a handful of counts. The chain links TRBV6-1 to TRBJ1-2; weak D call: TRBD1 (5 bases). Germline V CDR1 and CDR2: MNHNS, SASEGT. The CDR3 length is 14 residues. V lost 4 bases and J lost 4, with 13 bases in between. The CDR3 region has the DNA TGTGCCAGCAGTGCCGGTACAGGTGGCTATGGCTACACCTTC. This translates into CASSAGTGGYGYTF.